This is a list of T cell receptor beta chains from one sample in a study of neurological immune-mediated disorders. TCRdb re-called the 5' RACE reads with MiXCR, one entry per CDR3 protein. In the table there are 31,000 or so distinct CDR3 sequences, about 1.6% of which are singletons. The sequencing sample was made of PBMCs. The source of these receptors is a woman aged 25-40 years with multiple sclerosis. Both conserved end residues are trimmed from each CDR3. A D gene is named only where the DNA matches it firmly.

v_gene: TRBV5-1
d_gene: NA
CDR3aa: ASSLSRDIDREAF

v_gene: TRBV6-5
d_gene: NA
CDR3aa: ASSPGLTGNEQF

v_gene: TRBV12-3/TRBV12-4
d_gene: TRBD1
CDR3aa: ASSLATGAEQY

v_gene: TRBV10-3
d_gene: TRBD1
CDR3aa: AISEWQGARDTQY

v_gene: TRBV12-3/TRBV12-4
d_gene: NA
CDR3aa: ASRAPTSGGNQPQH

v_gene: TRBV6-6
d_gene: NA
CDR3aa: ASNAYKDPYEQY

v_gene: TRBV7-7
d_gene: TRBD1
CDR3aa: ASSLTSTGDRKLF

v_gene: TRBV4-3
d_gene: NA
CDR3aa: ASSQEDENTGELF

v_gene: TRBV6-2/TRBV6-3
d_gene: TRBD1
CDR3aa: ASILDRGNYNEQF

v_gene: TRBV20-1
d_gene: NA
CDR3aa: SARGDGSSYNSPLH

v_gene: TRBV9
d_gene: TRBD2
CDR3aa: ASSPPGTITYTGELF

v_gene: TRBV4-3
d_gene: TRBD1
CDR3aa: ASAQGVGTEAF

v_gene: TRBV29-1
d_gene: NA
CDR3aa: SAQRGVGETQY

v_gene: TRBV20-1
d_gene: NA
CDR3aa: SASTGWNTEAF

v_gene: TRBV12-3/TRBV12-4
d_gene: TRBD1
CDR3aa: ASSSRDRGRGAQH

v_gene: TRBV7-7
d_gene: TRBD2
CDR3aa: ASSRTSGGPETQY

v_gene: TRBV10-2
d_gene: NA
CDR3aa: ASSEGQQY

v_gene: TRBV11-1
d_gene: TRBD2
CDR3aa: ASSFMRGRETQY

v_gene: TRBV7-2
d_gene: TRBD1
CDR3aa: ASSLKQGVGGYT

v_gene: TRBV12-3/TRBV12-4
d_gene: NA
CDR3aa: ASSLTDTQY

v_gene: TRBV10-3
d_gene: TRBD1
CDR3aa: AINPGQGYEQY

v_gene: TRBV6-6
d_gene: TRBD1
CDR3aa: ASNGGQGSYEQY

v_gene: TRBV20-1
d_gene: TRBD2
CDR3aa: SARDSAGGLYNEQF

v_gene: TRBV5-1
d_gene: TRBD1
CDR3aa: ASSSGTGSADTEAF

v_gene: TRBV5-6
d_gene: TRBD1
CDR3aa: ASSSPGQGAQYEQY

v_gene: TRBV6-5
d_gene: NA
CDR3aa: ASSETGQQF

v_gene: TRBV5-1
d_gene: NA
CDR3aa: ASSSSGRGTNTEAF

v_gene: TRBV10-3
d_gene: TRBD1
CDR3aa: AISGQGVVNTEAF

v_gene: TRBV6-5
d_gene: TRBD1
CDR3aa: ASSRDRPSNQPQH

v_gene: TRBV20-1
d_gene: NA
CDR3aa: SAEDGPYEQY

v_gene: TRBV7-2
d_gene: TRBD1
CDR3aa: ASSLRQGYDTQY

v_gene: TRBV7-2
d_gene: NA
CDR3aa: ASSQNKGGNTEAF

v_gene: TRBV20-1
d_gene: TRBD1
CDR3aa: SASSPTGAEQY

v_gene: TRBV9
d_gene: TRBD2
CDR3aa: ASSVVGSGGPSTDTQY

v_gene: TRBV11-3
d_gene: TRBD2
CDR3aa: ASSLRGGGYEQY

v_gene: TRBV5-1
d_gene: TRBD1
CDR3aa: ASSAGTGWNEKLF

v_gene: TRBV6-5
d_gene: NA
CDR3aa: ASSPESEIQTQY

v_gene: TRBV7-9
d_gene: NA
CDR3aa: ASSLYSTRNQPQH

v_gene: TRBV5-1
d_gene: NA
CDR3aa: ASSLFLDEQY

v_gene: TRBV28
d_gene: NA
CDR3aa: ASSLSGSNQPQH

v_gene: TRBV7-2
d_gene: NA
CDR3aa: ASSPGQTFYEQY

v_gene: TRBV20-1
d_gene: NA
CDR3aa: SARDGNQPQH

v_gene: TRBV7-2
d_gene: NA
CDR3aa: ASSLAGGATYNEQF

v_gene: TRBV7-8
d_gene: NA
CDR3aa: ASSKRALQPDGYT

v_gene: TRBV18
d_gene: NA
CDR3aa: ASSRNSSPLH

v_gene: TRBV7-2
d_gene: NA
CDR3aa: ASSLVGLEQF

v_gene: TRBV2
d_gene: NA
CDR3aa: ASSNQGYEQY